The 14 T cell receptor beta chains below all came from one sample that was sequenced in a study of CD4 T cells in relation to SARS-CoV-2 and coronaviruses. Unexposed donor CD4+ T cells date from about 2011-2018, before the COVID-19 pandemic. CD4+ T cells were isolated from the cells after around 10 days of culture. Their antigens remain unidentified. Profiled with immunoSEQ multiplex PCR; TCRdb holds only in-frame clones, not every one. The sample records tens of thousands of clones, around 82% being singletons. The specimen sequenced was CD4+ T cells from PBMCs, cultured in vitro. The receptors were sampled from a human donor in good health.

CDR3 in DNA: TGTGCCAGCAGTGCCACCAGGGAAGAGACCCAGTACTTC. Translating gives CASSATREETQYF. The genes are TRBV2 and TRBJ2-5, with D perhaps TRBD1 (5 bases). The V end lost 4 bases, the J end lost 3 bases, and 9 bases lay between the germline ends. Germline assignment: CDR1 SNHLY and CDR2 FYNNEI. The CDR3 has 13 residues. Full variable domain (missing parts from reference TRBV2 and TRBJ2-5): EPEVTQTPSHQVTQMGQEVILRCVPISNHLYFYWYRQILGQKVEFLVSFYNNEISEKSEIFDDQFSVERPDGSNFTLKIRSTKLEDSAMYFCASSATREETQYFGPGTRLLVL.

The rearrangement joins TRBV18 to TRBJ2-5, with D possibly TRBD2 on 6 matching bases. V was pared by 6 bases and J by 5 bases, with 13 bases between. This CDR3 region has 13 residues. Germline assignment: CDR1 KGHSH and CDR2 LQKENI. CDR3 region: CASSYTREETQYF. The CDR3 DNA is TGTGCCAGCTCCTATACCCGGGAGGAGACCCAGTACTTC.

The J gene is TRBJ1-6, the V gene TRBV3-1 (or the pseudogene TRBV3-2); 7 bases are shared with TRBD1. The CDR3 runs to 16 residues. Trimming removed 2 bases from V and 3 bases from J; junction bases left unmatched: 4. Germline CDR1 is LGHDT and CDR2 is YNNKEL (reference sequence). The CDR3 loop reads CASSQTGAIYNSPLHF. CDR3 in DNA: TGTGCCAGCAGCCAAACAGGGGCCATCTATAATTCACCCCTCCACTTT.

The V gene is TRBV27, the J gene TRBJ2-7, with 15 nucleotides matching TRBD2. The germline CDR1 and CDR2 sequences are MNHEY and SMNVEV (reference sequence). The CDR3 consists of 16 residues. V lost 4 bases, J lost 6 bases, and 7 bases stayed unmatched. CDR3 region: CASSSWTSGRAGEQYF. DNA of the CDR3: TGTGCCAGCAGTTCTTGGACTAGCGGGAGGGCGGGCGAGCAGTACTTC.

The V call is TRBV5-6, the J call TRBJ1-1; TRBD1 might be the D (5 bases). V was cut by 0 bases and J by 1 base, with 10 bases left in between. CDR1 is SGHDT, CDR2 YYEEEE, per germline. The CDR3 length is 15 residues. CDR3 loop: CASSLDGRENTEAFF. CDR3 coding DNA: TGTGCCAGCAGCTTGGATGGCAGGGAGAACACTGAAGCTTTCTTT.

Here the CDR3 reads CASSQDRGYSGNTIYF. In DNA form, the CDR3 reads TGTGCCAGCAGCCAAGATCGGGGTTACTCTGGAAACACCATATATTTT. The J gene is TRBJ1-3, the V gene TRBV3-1 (or the pseudogene TRBV3-2), with D hard to call. The V end lost 0 bases, the J end lost 0 bases, and 9 bases lay between the germline ends. The CDR3 runs to 16 residues. Germline V gene data show CDR1 as LGHDT and CDR2 as YNNKEL (reference sequence).

This chain joins TRBV2 and TRBJ1-1; no reliable D call. The CDR3 is 17 amino acids. Germline CDR1 SNHLY, CDR2 FYNNEI. V was clipped by 4 bases and J by 1 base, with 19 bases between them. CDR3 DNA: TGTGCCAGCAGTGTAGGCAGGTCCAAATATCAGAACACTGAAGCTTTCTTT. Protein product: CASSVGRSKYQNTEAFF.

This clone was picked up a small number of times. The rearrangement uses TRBV5-1 and TRBJ2-3; a possible D gene is TRBD1 (5 bases). CDR1 is SGHRS and CDR2 is YFSETQ in the germline V gene. V dropped 4 bases and J dropped 8 bases, with 17 bases sitting between them. CDR3 length: 14 amino acids. This chain's CDR3 is CASSPQGAPGTQYF. The CDR3 nucleotides read TGCGCCAGCAGCCCCCAAGGGGCTCCAGGTACGCAGTATTTT.

The gene calls are TRBV7-9 and TRBJ1-1; perhaps TRBD1 as D (5 bases). The V end lost 3 bases, the J end lost 11 bases, and 25 bases lay between the germline ends. Germline V gene sequence: CDR1 SEHNR, CDR2 FQNEAQ (reference sequence). The CDR3 totals 16 residues. The CDR3 bases are TGTGCCAGCAGCTTCTGGCAGGGCGGAAGTTCCCATTTGGCTTTCTTT. Amino acid sequence: CASSFWQGGSSHLAFF.

The genes are TRBV2 and TRBJ1-3; maybe TRBD1 (5 bases). Germline values: CDR1 SNHLY, CDR2 FYNNEI. There are 17 residues in the CDR3. V lost 0 bases, J lost 0 bases, and 12 bases lay in between. CDR3: CASSEARGGDSGNTIYF. CDR3 coding DNA: TGTGCCAGCAGTGAAGCTCGGGGGGGTGACTCTGGAAACACCATATATTTT. Filled out from reference TRBV2 and TRBJ1-3, the complete variable domain reads EPEVTQTPSHQVTQMGQEVILRCVPISNHLYFYWYRQILGQKVEFLVSFYNNEISEKSEIFDDQFSVERPDGSNFTLKIRSTKLEDSAMYFCASSEARGGDSGNTIYFGEGSWLTVV.

This chain connects TRBV11-2 to TRBJ1-4; a weak D match, TRBD1 (5 bases). The germline V gene encodes CDR1 SGHAT and CDR2 FQNNGV. The ends were cut back, 3 bases at V and 4 bases at J, with 9 bases in the middle. The CDR3 loop spans 14 amino acids. In DNA, the CDR3 is TGTGCCAGCAGCTTCGGGGACCTTAATGAAAAACTGTTTTTT. Translation: CASSFGDLNEKLFF.

V and J are TRBV11-3 and TRBJ2-7, with TRBD1 identical over 10 bases. CDR1 and CDR2 from the germline V gene are SGHNT and YENEEA. The CDR3 runs to 15 residues. V was clipped by 5 bases and J by 5 bases; unmatched bases: 9. DNA of the CDR3: TGTGCCAGCAGCCTCGAGGGGACAGGGGTCCACGAGCAGTACTTC. This codes for CASSLEGTGVHEQYF. Combining the CDR3 with reference TRBV11-3 and TRBJ2-7 gives the whole variable domain EAGVVQSPRYKIIEKKQPVAFWCNPISGHNTLYWYLQNLGQGPELLIRYENEEAVDDSQLPKDRFSAERLKGVDSTLKIQPAELGDSAVYLCASSLEGTGVHEQYFGPGTRLTVT.

The chain employs TRBV3-1 (or the pseudogene TRBV3-2) and TRBJ1-2; tentatively, D is TRBD1 (5 bases). V lost 4 bases to trimming and J lost 4 bases, with 13 bases between them. In germline, CDR1 is LGHDT, CDR2 YNNKEL (reference sequence). CDR3 length: 14 residues. The CDR3: CASSPGQGGYGYTF. The CDR3 DNA follows: TGTGCCAGCAGCCCTGGGCAGGGTGGCTATGGCTACACCTTC.

In this sample, this clone turned up once. The chain couples TRBV19 to TRBJ1-2; TRBD1 matches at 7 bases. The V gene end was trimmed by 0 bases and the J gene end by 5 bases; junction bases not matched to a gene: 9. The CDR3 spans 16 residues. Germline V lookup: CDR1 LNHDA, CDR2 SQIVND (reference sequence). The CDR3 protein is CASSIESGQATYGYTF. CDR3 nucleotide sequence: TGTGCCAGTAGTATAGAATCAGGACAGGCAACGTATGGCTACACCTTC.